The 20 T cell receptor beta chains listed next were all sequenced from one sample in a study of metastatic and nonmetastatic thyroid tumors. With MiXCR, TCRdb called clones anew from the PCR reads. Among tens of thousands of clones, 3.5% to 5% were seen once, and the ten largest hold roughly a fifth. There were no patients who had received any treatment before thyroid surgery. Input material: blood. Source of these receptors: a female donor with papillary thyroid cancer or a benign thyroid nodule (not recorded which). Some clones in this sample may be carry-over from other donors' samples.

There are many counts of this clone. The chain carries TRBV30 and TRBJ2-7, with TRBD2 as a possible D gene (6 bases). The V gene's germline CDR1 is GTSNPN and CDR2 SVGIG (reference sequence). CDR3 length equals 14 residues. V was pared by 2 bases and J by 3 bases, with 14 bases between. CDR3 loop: CAWSSLWRGYEQYF. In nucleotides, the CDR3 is TGTGCCTGGAGTTCCCTGTGGAGGGGCTACGAGCAGTACTTC.

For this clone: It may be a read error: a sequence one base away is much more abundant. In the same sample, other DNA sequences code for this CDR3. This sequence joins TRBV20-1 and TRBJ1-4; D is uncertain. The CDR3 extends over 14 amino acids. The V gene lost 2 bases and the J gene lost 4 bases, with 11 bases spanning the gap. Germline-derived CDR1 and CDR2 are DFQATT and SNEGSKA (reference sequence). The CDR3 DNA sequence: TGCAGTGCTAGAACTGGGCCAGGTAATGAAAAACTGTTTTTT. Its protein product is CSARTGPGNEKLFF.

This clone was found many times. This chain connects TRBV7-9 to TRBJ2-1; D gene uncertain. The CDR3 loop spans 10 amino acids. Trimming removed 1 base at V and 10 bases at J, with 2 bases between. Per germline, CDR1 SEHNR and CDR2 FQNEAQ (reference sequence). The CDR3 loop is CASSLVEQFF. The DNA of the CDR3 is TGTGCCAGCAGCTTAGTAGAGCAGTTCTTC. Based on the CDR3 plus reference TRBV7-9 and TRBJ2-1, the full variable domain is DTGVSQNPRHKITKRGQNVTFRCDPISEHNRLYWYRQTLGQGPEFLTYFQNEAQLEKSRLLSDRFSAERPKGSFSTLEIQRTEQGDSAMYLCASSLVEQFFGPGTRLTVL.

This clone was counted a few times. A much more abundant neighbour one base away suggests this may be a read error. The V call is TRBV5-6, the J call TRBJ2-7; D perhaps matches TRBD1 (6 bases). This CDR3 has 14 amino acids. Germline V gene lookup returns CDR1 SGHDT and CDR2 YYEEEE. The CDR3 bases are TGTGCCAACAGCCGAGGGGCAGGGGTCAACGAGCAGTACTTC. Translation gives CANSRGAGVNEQYF.

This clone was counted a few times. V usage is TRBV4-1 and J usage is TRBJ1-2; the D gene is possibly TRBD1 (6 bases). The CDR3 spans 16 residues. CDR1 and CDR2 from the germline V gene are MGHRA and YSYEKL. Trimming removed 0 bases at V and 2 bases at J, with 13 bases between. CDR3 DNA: TGCGCCAGCAGCCAAGATTCGTACAGGGCCAACTATGGCTACACCTTC. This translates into CASSQDSYRANYGYTF.

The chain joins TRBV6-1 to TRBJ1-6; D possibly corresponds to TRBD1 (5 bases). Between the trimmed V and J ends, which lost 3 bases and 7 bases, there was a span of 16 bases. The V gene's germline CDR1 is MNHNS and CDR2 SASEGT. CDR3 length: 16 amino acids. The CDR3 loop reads CASSEGTPKGNSPLHF. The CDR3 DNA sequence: TGTGCCAGCAGTGAGGGGACGCCAAAAGGGAATTCACCCCTCCACTTT.

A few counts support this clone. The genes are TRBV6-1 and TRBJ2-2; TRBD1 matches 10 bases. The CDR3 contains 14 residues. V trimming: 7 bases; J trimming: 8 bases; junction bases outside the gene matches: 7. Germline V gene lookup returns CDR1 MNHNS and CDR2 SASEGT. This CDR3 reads CASMGTGEYGELFF. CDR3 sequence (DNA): TGTGCCAGCATGGGGACAGGGGAGTATGGGGAGCTGTTTTTT.

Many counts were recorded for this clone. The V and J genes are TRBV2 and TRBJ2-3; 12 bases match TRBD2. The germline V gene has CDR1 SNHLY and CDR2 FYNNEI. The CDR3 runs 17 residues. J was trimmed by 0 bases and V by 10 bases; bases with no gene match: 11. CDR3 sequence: CAKPTSGGNSSTDTQYF. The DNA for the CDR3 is TGTGCCAAACCCACTAGCGGGGGGAACTCTAGCACAGATACGCAGTATTTT. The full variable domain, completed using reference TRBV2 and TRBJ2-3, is EPEVTQTPSHQVTQMGQEVILRCVPISNHLYFYWYRQILGQKVEFLVSFYNNEISEKSEIFDDQFSVERPDGSNFTLKIRSTKLEDSAMYFCAKPTSGGNSSTDTQYFGPGTRLTVL.

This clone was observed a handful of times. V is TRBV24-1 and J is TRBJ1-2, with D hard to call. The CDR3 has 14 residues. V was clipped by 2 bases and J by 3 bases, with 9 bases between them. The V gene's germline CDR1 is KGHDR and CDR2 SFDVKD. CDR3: CATSDSVGYYGYTF. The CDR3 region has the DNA TGTGCCACCAGTGATTCAGTCGGATACTATGGCTACACCTTC.

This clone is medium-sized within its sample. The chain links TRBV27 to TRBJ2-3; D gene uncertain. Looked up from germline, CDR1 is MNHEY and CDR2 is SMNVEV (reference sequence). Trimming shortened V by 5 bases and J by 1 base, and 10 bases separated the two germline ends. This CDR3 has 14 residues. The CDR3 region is CASSPLWGTDTQYF. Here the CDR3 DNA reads TGTGCCAGCAGTCCGTTATGGGGCACAGATACGCAGTATTTT.

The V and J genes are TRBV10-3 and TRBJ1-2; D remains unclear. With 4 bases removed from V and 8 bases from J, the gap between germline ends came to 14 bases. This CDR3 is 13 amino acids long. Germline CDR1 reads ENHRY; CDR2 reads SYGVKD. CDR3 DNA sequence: TGTGCCATCAGTGTCGGAGGGAGGGAAGGCTACACCTTC. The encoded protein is CAISVGGREGYTF.

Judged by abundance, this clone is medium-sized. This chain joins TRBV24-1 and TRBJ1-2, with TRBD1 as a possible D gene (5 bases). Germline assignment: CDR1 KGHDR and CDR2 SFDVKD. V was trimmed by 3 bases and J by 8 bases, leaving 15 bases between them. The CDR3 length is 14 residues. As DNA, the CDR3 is TGTGCCACCAGTGATCGGGACGGCCTGGGGGGCTACACCTTC. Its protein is CATSDRDGLGGYTF.

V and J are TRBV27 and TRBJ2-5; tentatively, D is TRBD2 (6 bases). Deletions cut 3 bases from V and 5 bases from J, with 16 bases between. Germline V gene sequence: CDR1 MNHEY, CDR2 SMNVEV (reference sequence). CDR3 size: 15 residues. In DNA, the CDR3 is TGTGCCAGCAGTTTTACGGGGACTTCCCAGGAGACCCAGTACTTC. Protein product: CASSFTGTSQETQYF.

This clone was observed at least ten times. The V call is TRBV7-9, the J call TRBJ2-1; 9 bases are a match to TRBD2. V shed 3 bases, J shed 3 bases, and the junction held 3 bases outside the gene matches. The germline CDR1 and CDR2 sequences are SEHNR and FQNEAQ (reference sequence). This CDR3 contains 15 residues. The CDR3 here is CASSFLAGYYNEQFF. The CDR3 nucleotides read TGTGCCAGCAGCTTTCTAGCGGGATACTACAATGAGCAGTTCTTC.

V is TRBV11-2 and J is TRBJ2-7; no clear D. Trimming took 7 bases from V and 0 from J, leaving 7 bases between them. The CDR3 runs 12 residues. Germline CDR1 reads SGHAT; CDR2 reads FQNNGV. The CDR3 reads CASTRSSYEQYF. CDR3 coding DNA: TGTGCCAGCACACGCAGCTCCTACGAGCAGTACTTC.

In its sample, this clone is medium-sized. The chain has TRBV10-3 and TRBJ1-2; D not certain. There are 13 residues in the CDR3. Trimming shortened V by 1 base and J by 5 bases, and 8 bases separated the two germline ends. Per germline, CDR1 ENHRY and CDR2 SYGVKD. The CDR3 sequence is CAISELTRYGYTF. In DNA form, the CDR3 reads TGTGCCATCAGTGAGTTAACCAGATATGGCTACACCTTC.

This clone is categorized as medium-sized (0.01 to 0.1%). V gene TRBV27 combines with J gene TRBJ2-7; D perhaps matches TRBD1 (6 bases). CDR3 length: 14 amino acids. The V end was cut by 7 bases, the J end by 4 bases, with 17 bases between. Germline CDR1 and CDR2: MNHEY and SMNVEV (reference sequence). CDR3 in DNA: TGTGCCAGCACCATCACAGGGAGCGGATACGAGCAGTACTTC. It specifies CASTITGSGYEQYF.

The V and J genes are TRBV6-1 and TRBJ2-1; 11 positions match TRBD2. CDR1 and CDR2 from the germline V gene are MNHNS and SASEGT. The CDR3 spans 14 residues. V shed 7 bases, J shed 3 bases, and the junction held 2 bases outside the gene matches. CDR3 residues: CASKGTSGYNEQFF. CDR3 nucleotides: TGTGCCAGCAAGGGGACTAGCGGCTACAATGAGCAGTTCTTC.

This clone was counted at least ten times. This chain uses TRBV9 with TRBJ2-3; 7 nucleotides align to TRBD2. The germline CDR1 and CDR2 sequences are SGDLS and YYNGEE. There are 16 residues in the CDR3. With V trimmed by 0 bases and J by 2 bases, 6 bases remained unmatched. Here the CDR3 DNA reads TGTGCCAGCAGCGTAGCTCTAGCGGTGAACACAGATACGCAGTATTTT. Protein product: CASSVALAVNTDTQYF. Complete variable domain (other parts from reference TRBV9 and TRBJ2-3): DSGVTQTPKHLITATGQRVTLRCSPRSGDLSVYWYQQSLDQGLQFLIQYYNGEERAKGNILERFSAQQFPDLHSELNLSSLELGDSALYFCASSVALAVNTDTQYFGPGTRLTVL.

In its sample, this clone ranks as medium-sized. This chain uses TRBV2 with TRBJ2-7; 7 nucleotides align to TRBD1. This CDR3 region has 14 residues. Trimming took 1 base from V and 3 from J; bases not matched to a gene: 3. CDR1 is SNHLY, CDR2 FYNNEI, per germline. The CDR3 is CASSEGSGGYEQYF. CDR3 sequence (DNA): TGTGCCAGCAGTGAAGGTTCAGGGGGCTACGAGCAGTACTTC.